Sequencing of this T cell receptor beta chain was carried out in a study of blood T cell repertoires in COVID-19. Study details: The samples span acute and convalescent COVID-19 from the United States, Italy and Spain. T cells, B-cell-depleted T cells, or PBMCs provided the cDNA or gDNA that served as material.

Authors' methods: Estimation of nucleated cell counts relied on the amplification of reference gene primers. Method: immunoSEQ multiplex PCR; TCRdb's copy keeps in-frame clones and lacks some. D and trimming come from the DNA, and the V and J calls and clone size come from that table. The sample shows around 65,000 clones, just under 80% of them seen only once. The CDR3 sequence is 13 residues long. The germline CDR1 and CDR2 sequences are MRHNA and SNTAGT. Unmatched junction bases numbered 8, after V lost 9 bases and J lost 5 bases. The receptor's source is a human donor in a cohort sampled during active COVID-19. V and J are TRBV6-4 and TRBJ2-5; TRBD2 matches at 8 bases. Sequencing input: peripheral blood. The CDR3 nucleotides read TGTGCCAGGACATTCGGGGGGGCGGAGACCCAGTACTTC. Amino acids: CARTFGGAETQYF.